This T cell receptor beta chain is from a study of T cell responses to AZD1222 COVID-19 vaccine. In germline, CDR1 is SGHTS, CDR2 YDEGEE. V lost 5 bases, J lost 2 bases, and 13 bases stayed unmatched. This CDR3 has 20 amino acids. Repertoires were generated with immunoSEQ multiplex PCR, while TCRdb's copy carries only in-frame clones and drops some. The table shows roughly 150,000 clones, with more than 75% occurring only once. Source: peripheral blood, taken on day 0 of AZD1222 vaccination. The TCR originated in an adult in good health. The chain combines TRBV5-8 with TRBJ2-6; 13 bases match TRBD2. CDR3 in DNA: TGTGCCAGCAGACATACGTTGGGACTAGCGGGACTAGCTGGGGCCAACGTCCTGACTTTC. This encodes CASRHTLGLAGLAGANVLTF.